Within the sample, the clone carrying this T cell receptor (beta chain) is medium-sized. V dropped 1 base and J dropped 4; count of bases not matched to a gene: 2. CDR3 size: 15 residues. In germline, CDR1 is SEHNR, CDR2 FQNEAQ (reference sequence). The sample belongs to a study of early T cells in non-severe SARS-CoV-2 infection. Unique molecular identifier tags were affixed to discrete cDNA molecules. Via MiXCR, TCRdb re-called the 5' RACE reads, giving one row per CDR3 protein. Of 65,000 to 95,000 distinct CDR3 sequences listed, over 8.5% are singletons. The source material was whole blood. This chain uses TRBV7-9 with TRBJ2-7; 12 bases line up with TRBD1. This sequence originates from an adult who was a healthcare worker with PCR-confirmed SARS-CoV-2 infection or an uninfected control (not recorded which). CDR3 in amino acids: CASSLGDRGRYEQYF. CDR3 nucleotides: TGTGCCAGCAGCTTAGGGGACAGGGGGCGGTACGAGCAGTACTTC. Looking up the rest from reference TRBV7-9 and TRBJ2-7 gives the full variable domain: DTGVSQNPRHKITKRGQNVTFRCDPISEHNRLYWYRQTLGQGPEFLTYFQNEAQLEKSRLLSDRFSAERPKGSFSTLEIQRTEQGDSAMYLCASSLGDRGRYEQYFGPGTRLTVT.